This T cell receptor beta chain was sequenced for a study of T cells in localized non-small cell lung cancer. Study outcomes and limitations: Prolonged overall survival went with higher T cell density in the blood. For the top 100 tumor clones, a median about 50 also appeared in adjacent lung.

Germline values: CDR1 SGDLS, CDR2 YYNGEE. The CDR3 runs to 16 residues. V was trimmed by 3 bases and J by 0 bases, leaving 13 bases between them. TCRdb's copy holds only in-frame clones and misses some; the assay was immunoSEQ multiplex PCR. The sample includes thousands of clones, 25% to 35% seen only once; the top ten take roughly 22%. To note about this clone: As yet, its antigen is unknown.

The chain joins TRBV9 to TRBJ1-3; TRBD1 is a possible D gene (6 bases). The source was lung tumor tissue, collected before any cancer treatment. The sequence came from an older male donor with stage II squamous cell lung carcinoma. CDR3 DNA sequence: TGTGCCAGCAGCGGAACCGGAGGGGGCTCTGGAAACACCATATATTTT. It is translated as CASSGTGGGSGNTIYF.